These T cell receptor beta chains were read from a single sample in a study of radiotherapy plus CTLA-4 blockade in lung cancer. Sequenced by immunoSEQ multiplex PCR; TCRdb stores in-frame clones only, minus some. Among around 70,000 clones listed, roughly 87% were seen once. The material sequenced was peripheral blood, taken from a patient treated with radiotherapy plus ipilimumab. The source of these receptors is a human donor with non-small cell lung cancer that progressed on radiotherapy plus ipilimumab. Both conserved end residues are part of each CDR3. The D gene is left open where the match is weak. Clone size, where shown, is once, few, many, or a class for clones that have expanded.

>TRBV5-6|NA|NA|TRBJ2-2
CASSFFGGEGTGELFF
TGTGCCAGCAGCTTTTTCGGGGGAGAGGGCACCGGGGAGCTGTTTTTT
>TRBV6-6|once|TRBD1|TRBJ1-2
CASSPGTVYGYTF
TGTGCCAGCAGCCCCGGGACAGTCTATGGCTACACCTTC
>TRBV27|NA|NA|TRBJ2-3
CASSFSGSSTDTQYF
TGTGCCAGCAGTTTCTCGGGATCTAGCACAGATACGCAGTATTTT
>TRBV6-4|NA|NA|TRBJ1-1
CASSDRRDTEAFF
TGTGCCAGCAGTGATCGGAGGGACACTGAAGCTTTCTTT
>TRBV27|NA|NA|TRBJ2-1
CASSSHGSDEQFF
TGTGCCAGCAGTTCCCACGGATCCGACGAGCAGTTCTTC
>TRBV6-9|NA|NA|TRBJ2-5
CASSYSSLSRRQSQETQYF
TGTGCCAGCAGTTATTCCTCCCTTTCCCGGCGACAGTCTCAAGAGACCCAGTACTTC
>TRBV29-1|NA|TRBD1|TRBJ1-2
CSVEGTGVVYGYTF
TGCAGCGTTGAAGGGACAGGGGTCGTCTATGGCTACACCTTC
>TRBV9|NA|NA|TRBJ2-3
CASSVGGGNTDTQYF
TGTGCCAGCAGCGTTGGGGGCGGGAACACAGATACGCAGTATTTT
>TRBV2|NA|NA|TRBJ2-7
CASMVDGQSIYEQYF
TGTGCCAGCATGGTTGACGGGCAGTCCATCTACGAGCAGTACTTC
>TRBV15|NA|NA|TRBJ2-3
CATSRGPQADTQYF
TGTGCCACCAGCAGAGGTCCCCAGGCAGATACGCAGTATTTT
>TRBV28|NA|TRBD1|TRBJ2-1
CASSHGTGGMDEQFF
TGTGCCAGCAGTCATGGGACAGGGGGCATGGATGAGCAGTTCTTC
>TRBV6-5|NA|TRBD1|TRBJ2-2
CATGTVPPGELFF
TGTGCCACAGGGACAGTTCCCCCCGGGGAGCTGTTTTTT
>TRBV28|NA|NA|TRBJ1-5
CASSPSSNQPQHF
TGTGCCAGCAGTCCTTCTAGCAATCAGCCCCAGCATTTT
>TRBV5-8|NA|TRBD2|TRBJ2-3
CASSRLAGATDTQYF
TGTGCCAGCAGCCGTCTAGCGGGAGCCACAGATACGCAGTATTTT